This T cell receptor beta chain was sequenced for a study of OX40 agonist ivuxolimab in advanced cancers. Study at large: Patients took ivuxolimab, an agonistic anti-OX40 (CD134) antibody.

Libraries were prepared by immunoSEQ multiplex PCR; TCRdb keeps only in-frame clonotypes and omits some of them. The table includes 66,000 or so clones, approximately 82% detected once. Germline values: CDR1 SGHRS, CDR2 YFSETQ. This CDR3 is 13 amino acids long. V was shortened by 0 bases and J by 5 bases, with 8 bases between the two germline ends. The rearrangement links TRBV5-1 to TRBJ1-2, with D tentatively TRBD1 (5 bases). Sequencing used CD4+ or CD8+ T cells sorted from blood, obtained in a trial of the OX40 agonist ivuxolimab. The TCR was taken from an adult with an advanced solid tumor such as melanoma, head and neck, liver or kidney cancer. In nucleotides, the CDR3 is TGCGCCAGCAGCTTGGCAGGGCTGTATGGCTACACCTTC. This sequence encodes CASSLAGLYGYTF.